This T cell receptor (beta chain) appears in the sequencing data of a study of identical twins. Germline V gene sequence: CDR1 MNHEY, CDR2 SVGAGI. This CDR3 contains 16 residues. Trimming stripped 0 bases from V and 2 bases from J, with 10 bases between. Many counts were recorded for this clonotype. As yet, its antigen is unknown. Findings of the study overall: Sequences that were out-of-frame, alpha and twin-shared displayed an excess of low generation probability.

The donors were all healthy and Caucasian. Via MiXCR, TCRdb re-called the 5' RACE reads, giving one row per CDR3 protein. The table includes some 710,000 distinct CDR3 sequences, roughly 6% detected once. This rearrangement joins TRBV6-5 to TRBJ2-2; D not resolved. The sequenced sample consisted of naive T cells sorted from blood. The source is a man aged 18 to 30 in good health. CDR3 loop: CASSYSGRRNTGELFF. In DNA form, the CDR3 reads TGTGCCAGCAGTTACTCGGGCCGACGAAACACCGGGGAGCTGTTTTTT.